A single sample is the source of the 21 T cell receptor beta chains below, sequenced in a study of shared clonotypes between healthy human individuals (dated by TCRdb to the early 2020s). The library was generated by the immunoSEQ multiplex PCR assay. TCRdb retrieved this table from immuneACCESS and kept in-frame rearrangements only. Not all clones are present; in checked studies, unresolved V genes account for under half, and no reason is known for the remainder. For this sample the table gives 400,000 to 550,000 clones, of which roughly 85% were detected only once. Approximately 12% of the sample is held by the ten biggest clonotypes. The sample comprised PBMCs. These receptors were taken from a woman in her thirties or forties in good health. Some clones in this sample may be carry-over from other donors' samples.

The chain carries TRBV30 and TRBJ2-2; 12 nucleotides line up with TRBD2. The J segment lost 7 bases and the V segment lost 0 bases, leaving 6 bases of the junction unmatched. Germline V gives CDR1 GTSNPN, CDR2 SVGIG (reference sequence). This CDR3 spans 16 amino acids. Here the CDR3 reads CAWSVTSGSIIGELFF. In DNA, the CDR3 is TGTGCCTGGAGTGTGACTAGCGGGAGTATTATCGGGGAGCTGTTTTTT.

The chain couples TRBV5-1 to TRBJ2-5, with TRBD1 matching 8 bases. The CDR3 totals 14 residues. J lost 1 base, V lost 4 bases, and 3 bases had no gene match. Germline CDR1 and CDR2: SGHRS and YFSETQ. CDR3 amino acids: CASSRGQGQETQYF. The CDR3 DNA reads TGCGCCAGCAGCCGTGGACAGGGCCAAGAGACCCAGTACTTC. The variable domain in full, with the rest retrieved from reference TRBV5-1 and TRBJ2-5, is KAGVTQTPRYLIKTRGQQVTLSCSPISGHRSVSWYQQTPGQGLQFLFEYFSETQRNKGNFPGRFSGRQFSNSRSEMNVSTLELGDSALYLCASSRGQGQETQYFGPGTRLLVL.

This sequence joins TRBV13 and TRBJ2-7; TRBD2 aligns across 7 bases. The V and J ends lost 5 bases and 0 bases, in that order; junction bases with no gene match: 4. The CDR3 extends over 14 amino acids. The V gene's germline CDR1 is PRHDT and CDR2 FYEKMQ (reference sequence). The CDR3: CASSRGGGSYEQYF. The CDR3 nucleotides read TGTGCCAGCAGCCGCGGGGGTGGCTCCTACGAGCAGTACTTC.

This clone was recorded a few times. V gene TRBV2 combines with J gene TRBJ2-2, with unresolved D. The CDR3 length is 12 residues. CDR1 is SNHLY and CDR2 is FYNNEI in the germline V gene. The ends were cut back, 1 base at V and 4 bases at J, with 1 base in the middle. The CDR3 is CASSEGTGELFF. The CDR3 DNA is TGTGCCAGCAGTGAAGGCACCGGGGAGCTGTTTTTT.

The rearrangement uses TRBV15 and TRBJ2-6; D uncertain. The CDR3 spans 15 residues. CDR1 and CDR2 from the germline V gene are LNHNV and YYDKDF (reference sequence). V was trimmed by 4 bases and J by 2 bases, leaving 9 bases between them. CDR3 residues: CATSIQRTGANVLTF. The CDR3, as DNA: TGTGCCACCAGCATACAGAGAACTGGGGCCAACGTCCTGACTTTC.

The chain joins TRBV19 to TRBJ2-5; 8 bases match TRBD2. CDR1 LNHDA and CDR2 SQIVND come from the germline V gene (reference sequence). V lost 1 base and J lost 5; bases outside the gene matches: 6. The CDR3 is 15 amino acids. CDR3 sequence (DNA): TGTGCCAGTAGTATAGGAGGAGCGGGAGATGAGACCCAGTACTTC. Residues: CASSIGGAGDETQYF.

The V and J genes are TRBV29-1 and TRBJ2-3; no reliable D call. CDR3 length: 14 residues. The V and J ends lost 3 bases and 1 base respectively, with 11 bases between them. CDR1 SQVTM and CDR2 ANQGSEA come from the germline V gene. This CDR3 reads CSVDSPTGTDTQYF. In DNA, the CDR3 is TGCAGCGTTGATTCCCCTACGGGCACAGATACGCAGTATTTT.

This chain connects TRBV7-8 to TRBJ2-7; no firm D call. Trimming removed 6 bases from V and 3 bases from J, with 12 bases in between. Germline loops: CDR1 SGHVS, CDR2 FQNEAQ. CDR3 length: 13 amino acids. CDR3 sequence reads: CASRPRTIYEQYF. The CDR3 DNA is TGTGCCAGCAGGCCCCGAACGATCTACGAGCAGTACTTC.

The V call is TRBV27, the J call TRBJ2-1; 8 bases align to TRBD1. CDR3 size: 20 residues. Trimming removed 10 bases from V and 4 bases from J; junction bases left unmatched: 27. Germline V gene data show CDR1 as MNHEY and CDR2 as SMNVEV (reference sequence). CDR3 nucleotide sequence: TGTGCCACGCCACCACCGGGCCAGGGGGCTATGTGGGTGGGTTACAATGAGCAGTTCTTC. It codes for CATPPPGQGAMWVGYNEQFF.

The V call is TRBV4-3, the J call TRBJ2-3; no clear D gene. The V gene lost 0 bases and the J gene lost 2 bases, with 12 bases spanning the gap. CDR3 length: 16 amino acids. CDR1 is LGHNA, CDR2 YSLEER, per germline. CDR3 loop: CASSQDHYLLTDTQYF. The CDR3, as DNA: TGCGCCAGCAGCCAAGATCATTACCTCCTCACAGATACGCAGTATTTT.

The genes are TRBV7-2 and TRBJ2-2, with 8 positions matching TRBD2. The V gene end was trimmed by 5 bases and the J gene end by 2 bases; junction bases not matched to a gene: 4. From germline, CDR1 is SGHTA and CDR2 FQGNSA. CDR3 length: 15 residues. CDR3 sequence: CASSITSGNTGELFF. In DNA form, the CDR3 reads TGTGCCAGCAGCATCACTAGCGGAAACACCGGGGAGCTGTTTTTT.

The chain links TRBV5-1 to TRBJ2-7; 14 nucleotides align to TRBD2. CDR3 size: 15 residues. Germline V gene lookup returns CDR1 SGHRS and CDR2 YFSETQ. The V gene end was trimmed by 4 bases and the J gene end by 4 bases; junction bases not matched to a gene: 4. CDR3 loop: CASSTGTSGSYEQYF. The CDR3 DNA reads TGCGCCAGCAGCACCGGGACTAGCGGGAGTTACGAGCAGTACTTC. Looking up the rest from reference TRBV5-1 and TRBJ2-7 gives the full variable domain: KAGVTQTPRYLIKTRGQQVTLSCSPISGHRSVSWYQQTPGQGLQFLFEYFSETQRNKGNFPGRFSGRQFSNSRSEMNVSTLELGDSALYLCASSTGTSGSYEQYFGPGTRLTVT.

V is TRBV11-3 and J is TRBJ2-1; D call uncertain. Germline V gene lookup returns CDR1 SGHNT and CDR2 YENEEA. The CDR3 loop spans 18 amino acids. The V end was cut by 0 bases, the J end by 1 base, with 16 bases between. CDR3 sequence reads: CASSLEGTAAKSYNEQFF. The CDR3 DNA reads as TGTGCCAGCAGCTTAGAAGGTACGGCGGCTAAGTCCTACAATGAGCAGTTCTTC. Full variable domain (outside the CDR3, taken from reference TRBV11-3 and TRBJ2-1): EAGVVQSPRYKIIEKKQPVAFWCNPISGHNTLYWYLQNLGQGPELLIRYENEEAVDDSQLPKDRFSAERLKGVDSTLKIQPAELGDSAVYLCASSLEGTAAKSYNEQFFGPGTRLTVL.

The CDR3 DNA sequence: TGCGCCAGCAGCTACGGGACTCCCGGCGGGGAGACCCAGTACTTC. Protein product: CASSYGTPGGETQYF. The rearrangement uses TRBV5-1 and TRBJ2-5; D is possibly TRBD2 (6 bases). The germline gives CDR1 SGHRS, CDR2 YFSETQ. V lost 3 bases, J lost 5 bases, and 17 bases lay in between. CDR3 length: 15 amino acids.

The chain is built from TRBV18 and TRBJ1-5; the D gene is possibly TRBD1 (6 bases). The CDR3 sequence is 13 residues long. V gave up 2 bases and J gave up 4 bases, with 6 bases separating them. From germline, CDR1 is KGHSH and CDR2 LQKENI. In DNA, the CDR3 is TGTGCCAGCTCACCAGGACAGAATCAGCCCCAGCATTTT. Its translation: CASSPGQNQPQHF.

This clone has a handful of counts. The CDR3 DNA reads TGTGCCAGCAGTCCGATTGACCAGCGGGACGAGCAGTACTTC. Encoded protein: CASSPIDQRDEQYF. The chain combines TRBV27 with TRBJ2-7, with D maybe TRBD2 (6 bases). The CDR3 totals 14 residues. V was pared by 5 bases and J by 5 bases, with 16 bases between. The germline gives CDR1 MNHEY, CDR2 SMNVEV (reference sequence).

Only one count was recorded for this clone. DNA of the CDR3: TGTGCCTGGAGGGGCGGGACAGGGTCGGGAAACACCATATATTTT. Protein: CAWRGGTGSGNTIYF. This chain links TRBV30 with TRBJ1-3, with TRBD1 matching over 9 bases. V lost 3 bases, J lost 4 bases, and 7 bases stayed unmatched. Germline CDR1 GTSNPN, CDR2 SVGIG (reference sequence). There are 15 residues in the CDR3.

This clone was observed a handful of times. The gene calls are TRBV5-5 and TRBJ2-3; TRBD2 is a possible D gene (6 bases). CDR3 length equals 14 residues. The V and J ends lost 0 bases and 6 bases respectively, with 11 bases between them. Germline loops: CDR1 SGHKS, CDR2 YYEKEE (reference sequence). CDR3 coding DNA: TGTGCCAGCAGCTTGGCCGGGAGATCGGATACGCAGTATTTT. This encodes CASSLAGRSDTQYF.

The chain links TRBV5-4 to TRBJ2-3, with 11 nucleotides matching TRBD2. After removal of 4 bases from V and 1 base from J, the junction contained 8 bases not matched to a gene. The CDR3 sequence is 17 residues long. Per germline, CDR1 SGHNT and CDR2 YYREEE (reference sequence). CDR3 in amino acids: CASSELLAGDGTDTQYF. The CDR3 DNA sequence: TGTGCCAGCAGCGAGCTACTAGCGGGAGATGGCACAGATACGCAGTATTTT.

Only one count was recorded for this clone. The V call is TRBV18, the J call TRBJ2-7, with 10 nucleotides matching TRBD2. This CDR3 has 15 residues. After removal of 6 bases from V and 2 bases from J, the junction contained 7 bases not matched to a gene. CDR1 is KGHSH, CDR2 LQKENI, per germline. This CDR3 is CASSPSGRTTYEQYF. In DNA, the CDR3 is TGTGCCAGCTCGCCTAGCGGGAGAACAACCTACGAGCAGTACTTC.

This sequence joins TRBV7-6 and TRBJ2-1; unclear D gene. V lost 1 base and J 8 bases, leaving 6 bases between the germline ends. Per germline, CDR1 SGHVS and CDR2 FNYEAQ. The CDR3 is made up of 12 amino acids. CDR3 sequence: CASSLDGHEQFF. CDR3 DNA: TGTGCCAGCAGCTTAGACGGCCATGAGCAGTTCTTC.